The 7 T cell receptor beta chains presented below share a single source sample, sequenced in a study of cytomegalovirus exposure and HLA in healthy donors. Researchers ran the PCR with 60 Vbeta and 13 Jbeta primers. Measured with immunoSEQ multiplex PCR; TCRdb has only the in-frame clones, and not every one. This sample has tens of thousands of clones, with around 78% found just once. Sequenced sample: PBMCs. Receptors were obtained from a female donor in good health and CMV-seronegative.

V is TRBV7-9 and J is TRBJ1-4, with D possibly TRBD1 on 5 matching bases. V gave up 3 bases and J gave up 3 bases, with 11 bases separating them. The germline gives CDR1 SEHNR, CDR2 FQNEAQ (reference sequence). The CDR3 runs 15 residues. CDR3 amino acids: CASSFKGLANEKLFF. As DNA, the CDR3 is TGTGCCAGCAGCTTCAAGGGGTTGGCTAATGAAAAACTGTTTTTT.

This chain joins TRBV11-2 and TRBJ2-7, with D maybe TRBD2 (5 bases). CDR1 is SGHAT, CDR2 FQNNGV, per germline. Trimming cost V 5 bases and J 5 bases, with 16 bases left between them. This CDR3 spans 14 amino acids. CDR3 sequence reads: CASSPRGYLDEQYF. The CDR3 DNA is TGTGCCAGCAGCCCCCGGGGTTATCTTGACGAGCAGTACTTC.

The chain links TRBV6-5 to TRBJ2-7, with 7 bases aligning to TRBD2. The CDR3 sequence is 13 residues long. V shed 7 bases and J 7 bases; nucleotides not matched to a gene: 10. The germline gives CDR1 MNHEY, CDR2 SVGAGI. CDR3 loop: CASNPGGGGEQYF. In DNA, the CDR3 is TGTGCCAGCAACCCGGGAGGTGGGGGGGAGCAGTACTTC.

V and J are TRBV9 and TRBJ2-6, with 7 bases lining up with TRBD2. Germline assignment: CDR1 SGDLS and CDR2 YYNGEE. The CDR3 extends over 18 amino acids. The J segment lost 0 bases and the V segment lost 4 bases, leaving 10 bases of the junction unmatched. The CDR3 DNA is TGTGCCAGCAGCTGGGGGGGATCCCCAGGCTCTGGGGCCAACGTCCTGACTTTC. As protein: CASSWGGSPGSGANVLTF.

The gene calls are TRBV7-9 and TRBJ2-3; 8 positions agree with TRBD1. Germline V gene data show CDR1 as SEHNR and CDR2 as FQNEAQ (reference sequence). The junction had 7 bases not matched to a gene; V was cut back by 4 bases and J by 4 bases. The CDR3 is 15 residues long. DNA for the CDR3: TGTGCCAGCAGCTATGGACAGGGTGGGGCAGATACGCAGTATTTT. It translates to CASSYGQGGADTQYF.

This chain connects TRBV11-2 to TRBJ1-2; D possibly corresponds to TRBD1 (5 bases). This CDR3 comprises 13 residues. The germline V and J ends were trimmed by 6 bases and 8 bases, with 16 bases remaining between them. Germline CDR1 reads SGHAT; CDR2 reads FQNNGV. The CDR3 region is CASRPLGGKGYTF. DNA of the CDR3: TGTGCCAGCAGGCCTCTGGGGGGGAAAGGCTACACCTTC.

This clone is a singleton in its sample. The chain employs TRBV10-1 and TRBJ1-1, with D unresolved. The V end was cut by 0 bases, the J end by 4 bases, with 6 bases between. CDR1 and CDR2 from the germline V gene are WNHNN and SYGVQD (reference sequence). This CDR3 has 13 residues. The CDR3 bases are TGCGCCAGCAGTGAGTCACGCAGCACTGAAGCTTTCTTT. This gives the protein CASSESRSTEAFF.